What follows is one T cell receptor (beta chain) and its context. The CDR3 runs to 17 residues. CDR1 and CDR2 (germline): ENHRY, SYGVKD. With V trimmed by 3 bases and J by 4 bases, 9 bases remained unmatched. The data originate from a study of blood T cell repertoires in COVID-19. In the study overall: T cells, B-cell-depleted T cells, or PBMCs supplied cDNA or gDNA.

Sequenced by immunoSEQ multiplex PCR; TCRdb stores in-frame clones only, minus some. The sample yields more than 200,000 clones, approximately 86% seen once. The specimen sequenced was peripheral blood. The source of this sequence is a man aged 25-45 years with active or convalescent COVID-19. The chain recombines TRBV10-3 with TRBJ1-3; 10 bases line up with TRBD1. The CDR3 protein is CAISDETGGPLGNTIYF. The CDR3 nucleotides are TGTGCCATCAGTGACGAGACAGGGGGCCCATTGGGAAACACCATATATTTT.